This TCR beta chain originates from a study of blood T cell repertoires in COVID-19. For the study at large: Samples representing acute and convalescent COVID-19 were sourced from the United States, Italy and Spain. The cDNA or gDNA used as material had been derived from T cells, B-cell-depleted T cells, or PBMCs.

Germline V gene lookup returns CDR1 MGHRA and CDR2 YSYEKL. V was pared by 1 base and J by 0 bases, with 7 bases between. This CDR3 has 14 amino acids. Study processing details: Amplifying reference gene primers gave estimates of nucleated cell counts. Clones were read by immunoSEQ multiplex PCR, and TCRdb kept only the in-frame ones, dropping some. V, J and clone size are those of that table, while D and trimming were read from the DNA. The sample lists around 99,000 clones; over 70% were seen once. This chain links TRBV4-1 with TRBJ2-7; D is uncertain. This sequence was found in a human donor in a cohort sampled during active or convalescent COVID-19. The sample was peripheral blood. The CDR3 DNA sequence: TGCGCCAGCAGCCAAGCCGTCAGCTCCTACGAGCAGTACTTC. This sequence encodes CASSQAVSSYEQYF.